This T cell receptor (beta chain) derives from a study of T-cell reconstitution after alpha-beta-depleted transplantation in children. The TCRbeta library incorporated unique molecular identifiers. TCRdb re-analysed the PCR reads in MiXCR, keeping a single row per CDR3 protein. This table holds roughly 200,000 distinct CDR3 sequences, approximately 11% found once. Germline CDR1 and CDR2: ENHRY and SYGVKD. V shed 10 bases and J 0 bases; nucleotides not matched to a gene: 7. CDR3 length equals 14 residues. This clonotype showed up many times. Its antigen is undetermined. Notes on the study in general: After transplant, high TCRbeta diversity at day 60 in some patients arose from surviving recipient T cells and thymic progenitors.

The sequencing used PBMCs, collected before TCRalphabeta/CD19-depleted stem cell transplant. This clonotype originated in a child under three years old with acute myeloid leukemia, due to receive a stem cell transplant. The chain couples TRBV10-3 to TRBJ1-1; 8 nucleotides match TRBD1. In DNA, the CDR3 is TGTGCCAGCCGGACAGGGCCTATGAACACTGAAGCTTTCTTT. It codes for CASRTGPMNTEAFF.